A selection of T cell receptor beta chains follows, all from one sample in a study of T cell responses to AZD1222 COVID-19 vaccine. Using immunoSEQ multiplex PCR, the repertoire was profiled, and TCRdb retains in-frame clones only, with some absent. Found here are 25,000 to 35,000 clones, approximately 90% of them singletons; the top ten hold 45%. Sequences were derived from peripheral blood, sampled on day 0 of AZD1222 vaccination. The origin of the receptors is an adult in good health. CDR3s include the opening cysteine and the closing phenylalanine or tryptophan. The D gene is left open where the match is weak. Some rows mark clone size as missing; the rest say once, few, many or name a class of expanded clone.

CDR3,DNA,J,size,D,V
CASSLGGRNQETQYF,TGTGCCAGCAGCTTAGGAGGGAGAAACCAAGAGACCCAGTACTTC,TRBJ2-5,-,-,TRBV7-2
CASSQDGLEHNEQFF,TGCGCCAGCAGCCAAGATGGACTAGAACACAATGAGCAGTTCTTC,TRBJ2-1,-,TRBD2,TRBV4-3
CASRLHGGDQPQHF,TGTGCCAGCAGACTACATGGAGGGGATCAGCCCCAGCATTTT,TRBJ1-5,-,-,TRBV6-5
CASSEGTRTLYEQYF,TGTGCCAGCAGTGAAGGGACCCGGACCCTCTACGAGCAGTACTTC,TRBJ2-7,-,-,TRBV6-1
CASGRGTEAFF,TGTGCCAGTGGGAGAGGGACTGAAGCTTTCTTT,TRBJ1-1,-,-,TRBV19
CASTLGLAGNNEQFF,TGCGCCAGCACTCTCGGACTAGCGGGAAACAATGAGCAGTTCTTC,TRBJ2-1,once,TRBD2,TRBV4-3
CASSLQGALTEAFF,TGTGCCAGCAGTTTACAGGGGGCGTTGACTGAAGCTTTCTTT,TRBJ1-1,-,TRBD1,TRBV2
CASTPDRGRGQPQHF,TGTGCCAGCACCCCGGACAGGGGGCGAGGTCAGCCCCAGCATTTT,TRBJ1-5,-,TRBD1,TRBV6-5
CASSLDRLPINYGYTF,TGTGCCAGCAGCCTGGACAGGCTCCCAATTAACTATGGCTACACCTTC,TRBJ1-2,-,TRBD1,TRBV5-8
CASSEWPTNYGYTF,TGTGCCAGCAGTGAATGGCCGACTAACTATGGCTACACCTTC,TRBJ1-2,-,-,TRBV6-1
CASTRCCGELFF,TGTGCCAGCACCCGTTGTTGTGGGGAGCTGTTTTTT,TRBJ2-2,-,-,TRBV11-3
CASSGGANRGSSYNEQFF,TGTGCCAGCAGCGGGGGAGCGAATCGGGGGAGCTCCTACAATGAGCAGTTCTTC,TRBJ2-1,-,-,TRBV5-4
CASSPDIEETQYF,TGTGCCAGCAGCCCAGACATAGAAGAGACCCAGTACTTC,TRBJ2-5,-,-,TRBV7-9
CASSLPGGGSREQFF,TGTGCCAGCAGCTTACCGGGGGGGGGCTCCCGTGAGCAGTTCTTC,TRBJ2-1,-,TRBD2,TRBV7-2
CASSHGERGGYNEQFF,TGCGCCAGCAGCCACGGAGAACGGGGGGGGTACAATGAGCAGTTCTTC,TRBJ2-1,-,TRBD2,TRBV4-3
CASSARLAGSTYEQYF,TGTGCCAGCAGTGCTAGACTAGCGGGCTCCACCTACGAGCAGTACTTC,TRBJ2-7,-,TRBD2,TRBV7-8
CASSRTGNTEAFF,TGTGCCAGCAGCCGGACAGGGAACACTGAAGCTTTCTTT,TRBJ1-1,-,TRBD1,TRBV7-2
CSVAASTSNYGYTF,TGCAGCGTTGCGGCATCTACGAGTAACTATGGCTACACCTTC,TRBJ1-2,-,-,TRBV29-1
CASSLDLGPFYGYTF,TGCGCCAGCAGCTTGGACCTCGGGCCTTTCTATGGCTACACCTTC,TRBJ1-2,-,-,TRBV5-1
CASSPRRGSGGTPSSYNEQFF,TGTGCCAGCAGCCCCCGACGCGGGTCAGGGGGAACCCCGAGCTCCTACAATGAGCAGTTCTTC,TRBJ2-1,once,TRBD1,TRBV14
CASSLAGRQGGATGELFF,TGTGCCAGCAGCTTGGCCGGAAGACAGGGTGGGGCCACCGGGGAGCTGTTTTTT,TRBJ2-2,-,TRBD1,TRBV5-4
CASGTGAPVGEKLFF,TGCGCCAGCGGGACAGGGGCCCCCGTTGGTGAAAAACTGTTTTTT,TRBJ1-4,-,TRBD1,TRBV5-1
CASSLASARSNTGELFF,TGTGCCAGCAGCTTAGCGTCCGCACGGTCGAACACCGGGGAGCTGTTTTTT,TRBJ2-2,-,-,TRBV7-6
CASSQGTSGTYEQYF,TGCGCCAGCAGCCAAGGGACTAGCGGAACCTACGAGCAGTACTTC,TRBJ2-7,-,TRBD2,TRBV4-3
CASSLSGQDNQPQHF,TGTGCCAGCAGCTTGTCGGGGCAGGACAATCAGCCCCAGCATTTT,TRBJ1-5,-,-,TRBV7-9
CASSPSGVYYGYTF,TGTGCCAGCAGTCCCTCAGGGGTTTACTATGGCTACACCTTC,TRBJ1-2,-,-,TRBV28
CASSMGTPNEQFF,TGTGCCAGCAGTATGGGGACCCCCAATGAGCAGTTCTTC,TRBJ2-1,-,-,TRBV12-3/TRBV12-4
CASSTRTDLYGYTF,TGTGCCAGCAGCACCCGGACAGACCTATATGGCTACACCTTC,TRBJ1-2,-,-,TRBV13
CASSVGLNEKLFF,TGTGCCAGCAGCGTGGGGCTTAATGAAAAACTGTTTTTT,TRBJ1-4,-,-,TRBV9
CAWSVPGEMAPLHF,TGTGCCTGGAGTGTACCCGGGGAAATGGCTCCCCTCCACTTT,TRBJ1-6,few,-,TRBV30
CASSQDRTGVNEQYF,TGCGCCAGCAGCCAAGATAGGACAGGGGTAAACGAGCAGTACTTC,TRBJ2-7,once,TRBD1,TRBV4-3
CASSPSGQGGNGYTF,TGCGCCAGCAGCCCCTCGGGACAGGGCGGGAATGGCTACACCTTC,TRBJ1-2,-,TRBD1,TRBV5-1
CASSAGQGPTYEQYF,TGTGCCAGCTCAGCCGGGCAGGGGCCGACCTACGAGCAGTACTTC,TRBJ2-7,-,-,TRBV18
CAWSSGTSGGADTQYF,TGTGCCTGGAGTTCCGGGACTAGCGGGGGGGCAGATACGCAGTATTTT,TRBJ2-3,-,TRBD2,TRBV30
CAWSVGRDTQYF,TGTGCCTGGAGTGTAGGGCGGGATACGCAGTATTTT,TRBJ2-3,-,-,TRBV30
CASSLGGARVDEQYF,TGTGCCAGCAGTTTAGGGGGGGCGCGGGTAGACGAGCAGTACTTC,TRBJ2-7,-,-,TRBV27
CASTTGVEKTQYF,TGTGCCAGCACTACAGGGGTCGAGAAGACCCAGTACTTC,TRBJ2-5,-,TRBD1,TRBV12-3/TRBV12-4
CASSGGTNEKLFF,TGTGCCAGCAGCGGTGGAACTAATGAAAAACTGTTTTTT,TRBJ1-4,-,-,TRBV7-9
CASSGDRGIGSPLHF,TGTGCCAGCAGCGGGGACAGGGGTATCGGTTCACCCCTCCACTTT,TRBJ1-6,-,TRBD1,TRBV14
CASSARQGRGYEQYF,TGTGCCAGCAGTGCAAGACAGGGTCGGGGCTACGAGCAGTACTTC,TRBJ2-7,-,TRBD1,TRBV25-1
CASSYLSGGGFF,TGTGCCAGCAGTTATTTGTCCGGGGGTGGATTCTTC,TRBJ2-1,once,-,TRBV6-2/TRBV6-3
CARQGNTEAFF,TGTGCCAGACAGGGGAACACTGAAGCTTTCTTT,TRBJ1-1,-,TRBD1,TRBV30
CASHSGGRAEAFF,TGTGCCAGTCACTCGGGGGGCCGGGCTGAAGCTTTCTTT,TRBJ1-1,once,-,TRBV5-4
CAITRTGDGELFF,TGTGCCATCACCAGGACAGGGGACGGGGAGCTGTTTTTT,TRBJ2-2,-,TRBD1,TRBV10-3
CASGFSNQPQHF,TGTGCCAGTGGTTTCAGCAATCAGCCCCAGCATTTT,TRBJ1-5,-,-,TRBV19
CASSLASSGGTDTQYF,TGTGCCAGCAGCTTAGCGTCTAGCGGGGGCACAGATACGCAGTATTTT,TRBJ2-3,-,TRBD2,TRBV7-2
CASSRLTGAYNEQFF,TGCGCCAGCAGCCGCTTGACAGGGGCTTACAATGAGCAGTTCTTC,TRBJ2-1,-,TRBD1,TRBV4-3
CASSLDRDTEAFF,TGTGCCAGCTCACTGGACAGGGACACTGAAGCTTTCTTT,TRBJ1-1,-,TRBD1,TRBV18
CASSLSGDRGPGEQFF,TGTGCCAGCAGTCTCTCGGGGGACAGGGGGCCGGGTGAGCAGTTCTTC,TRBJ2-1,-,TRBD1,TRBV6-2/TRBV6-3
CASSWGTGNTEAFF,TGCGCCAGCAGCTGGGGGACGGGGAACACTGAAGCTTTCTTT,TRBJ1-1,-,-,TRBV5-1
CASSPDRGTDTEAFF,TGTGCCAGCAGCCCGGACAGGGGGACGGACACTGAAGCTTTCTTT,TRBJ1-1,-,TRBD1,TRBV7-6
CASSLEGSGRANEQFF,TGCGCCAGCAGCTTGGAGGGATCGGGGAGGGCCAATGAGCAGTTCTTC,TRBJ2-1,-,TRBD2,TRBV5-1